The subject of this entry is one T cell receptor beta chain. The data stem from a study of blood T cell repertoires in COVID-19. Turning to the study itself: From the United States, Italy and Spain came samples of acute and convalescent COVID-19.

Followed over time, Seattle patients had been enrolled while infection was active. Assay used: immunoSEQ multiplex PCR; TCRdb lists only in-frame clones, some missing. The sample includes about 310,000 clones, 90% of them seen just once. This clonotype was obtained from a woman aged 30 to 39 with COVID-19, enrolled during active disease. Material: peripheral blood.

The CDR3 DNA is TGTGCCAGCAGTTTCCCCTCGGGGTCTGGGGCCAACGTCCTGACTTTC. It encodes CASSFPSGSGANVLTF. The chain couples TRBV28 to TRBJ2-6; weak D call: TRBD2 (5 bases). Per the germline V gene, CDR1 is MDHEN and CDR2 is SYDVKM. The V and J ends lost 3 bases and 1 base respectively, with 10 bases between them. The length of the CDR3 is 16 residues.